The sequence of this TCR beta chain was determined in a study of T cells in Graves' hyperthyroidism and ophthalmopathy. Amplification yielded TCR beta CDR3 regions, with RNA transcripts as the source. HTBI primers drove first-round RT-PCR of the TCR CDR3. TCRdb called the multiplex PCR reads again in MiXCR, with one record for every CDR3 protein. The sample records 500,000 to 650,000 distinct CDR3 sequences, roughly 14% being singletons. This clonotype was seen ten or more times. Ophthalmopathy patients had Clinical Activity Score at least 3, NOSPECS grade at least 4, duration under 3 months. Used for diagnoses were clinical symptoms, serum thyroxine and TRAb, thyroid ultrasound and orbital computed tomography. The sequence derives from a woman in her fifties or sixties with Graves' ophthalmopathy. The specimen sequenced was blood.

The CDR3 here is CASSRTVSYNSPLHF. The CDR3, as DNA: TGTGCCAGCAGTAGGACGGTCTCTTATAATTCACCCCTCCACTTT. The genes are TRBV6-1 and TRBJ1-6; D unclear. The CDR3 is 15 amino acids. V was cut by 5 bases and J by 4 bases, with 12 bases left in between. CDR1 and CDR2 from the germline V gene are MNHNS and SASEGT.